This TCR beta chain stems from a study of T cell repertoires in cytomegalovirus infection. Study in general: Indications of both CMV infection and matching HLA type were provided by public TCR beta signatures.

Study-level findings and limits: Cumulative public TCR beta family frequency identified carriers of CMV plus the relevant HLA.

Via MiXCR, TCRdb re-called the reads, giving one row per CDR3 protein. Counted here are roughly 500,000 distinct CDR3 sequences, about 39% occurring once; the ten biggest clones make up 43%. Trimming removed 8 bases from V and 8 bases from J, with 12 bases in between. CDR3 length: 11 amino acids. In germline, CDR1 is MNHNS, CDR2 SASEGT. This clonotype showed up just a few times. Its antigen is as yet unknown. The genes are TRBV6-1 and TRBJ1-2; tentative D call: TRBD1 (5 bases). The sequence was obtained from a human donor in good health (CMV status not recorded). Some clones in this sample may be carry-over from other donors' samples. Sequenced material: cultured PBMCs, taken from culture after CMV antigen stimulation. For the CDR3, the DNA is TGTGCCAGCGGACGAGGGGAAGGCTACACCTTC. It is translated as CASGRGEGYTF.